Below, 22 T cell receptor beta chains from the same sample are listed, as sequenced in a study of pediatric ulcerative colitis. Produced via immunoSEQ multiplex PCR; TCRdb's table is partial and in-frame only. The profile covers approximately 60,000 clones, with roughly 90% appearing a single time and roughly 3% taken by the ten largest. Source material: blood. These receptor sequences come from a boy aged 10-17 years with severe ulcerative colitis.

The chain recombines TRBV5-1 with TRBJ2-6; 11 bases are a match to TRBD2. CDR1 is SGHRS and CDR2 is YFSETQ in the germline V gene. The CDR3 contains 18 residues. Losses at the gene ends were 0 bases for V and 2 bases for J; bases not matched to a gene: 4. This CDR3 is CASSLEVAGGPGANVLTF. The DNA for the CDR3 is TGCGCCAGCAGCTTGGAGGTAGCGGGAGGGCCTGGGGCCAACGTCCTGACTTTC.

The V call is TRBV7-6, the J call TRBJ2-7; D possibly uses TRBD1 or TRBD2 (5 bases each). Germline V gene sequence: CDR1 SGHVS, CDR2 FNYEAQ. Trimming cost V 1 base and J 2 bases, with 15 bases left between them. This CDR3 spans 16 amino acids. The CDR3 spells CASSLEDSGTPYEQYF. The CDR3 DNA reads as TGTGCCAGCAGCTTAGAAGACAGCGGAACTCCCTACGAGCAGTACTTC.

The chain joins TRBV29-1 to TRBJ1-2; 7 bases line up with TRBD1. The CDR3 runs 14 residues. J lost 7 bases, V lost 7 bases, and 15 bases had no gene match. Germline V gene lookup returns CDR1 SQVTM and CDR2 ANQGSEA. DNA of the CDR3: TGCAGCGCCCACCGCCGACAGGGAGCCTCTGGCTACACCTTC. Amino acid sequence: CSAHRRQGASGYTF.

This sequence joins TRBV30 and TRBJ2-1; D possibly corresponds to TRBD2 (6 bases). Deletions cut 3 bases from V and 4 bases from J, with 16 bases between. CDR1 is GTSNPN and CDR2 is SVGIG in the germline V gene (reference sequence). CDR3 length: 15 residues. CDR3 nucleotide sequence: TGTGCCTGGAGACTGGCGGGGAGATTATACAATGAGCAGTTCTTC. This sequence encodes CAWRLAGRLYNEQFF.

Here the CDR3 DNA reads TGTGCCAGCAGCTTGGAGTTCGGTCTAGCGGAAAAAGAGACCCAGTACTTC. Its protein product is CASSLEFGLAEKETQYF. The rearrangement links TRBV5-7 to TRBJ2-5; TRBD2 matches 7 bases. TRBV5-7 is assigned to the ORF class and has an uncertain function. With V trimmed by 0 bases and J by 3 bases, 11 bases remained unmatched. The CDR3 has 17 amino acids.

The chain links TRBV9 to TRBJ2-1; D gene uncertain. CDR3 length equals 14 residues. The V gene's germline CDR1 is SGDLS and CDR2 YYNGEE. Between the trimmed V and J ends, which lost 7 bases and 0 bases, there was a span of 11 bases. The CDR3 protein is CASQLSISYNEQFF. CDR3 in DNA: TGTGCCAGCCAGCTCTCTATCTCCTACAATGAGCAGTTCTTC. Supplemented by reference TRBV9 and TRBJ2-1, the full variable domain reads DSGVTQTPKHLITATGQRVTLRCSPRSGDLSVYWYQQSLDQGLQFLIQYYNGEERAKGNILERFSAQQFPDLHSELNLSSLELGDSALYFCASQLSISYNEQFFGPGTRLTVL.

This clone has a handful of counts. The chain recombines TRBV7-6 with TRBJ1-3; D is undetermined. V lost 1 base to trimming and J lost 4 bases, with 11 bases between them. Germline V gives CDR1 SGHVS, CDR2 FNYEAQ. The CDR3 loop spans 15 amino acids. The CDR3 DNA sequence: TGTGCCAGCAGCTTAGGGGAGATGATCGGAAACACCATATATTTT. It encodes CASSLGEMIGNTIYF.

J is TRBJ2-7 and V is TRBV5-1, with D hard to call. The V gene's germline CDR1 is SGHRS and CDR2 YFSETQ. V lost 4 bases, J lost 2 bases, and 7 bases lay in between. This CDR3 region has 12 residues. In DNA, the CDR3 is TGCGCCAGCAGCCCAGGTACCTACGAGCAGTACTTC. It is translated as CASSPGTYEQYF.

This chain links TRBV5-4 with TRBJ2-3; a weak D match, TRBD2 (5 bases). Trimming shortened V by 7 bases and J by 5 bases, and 14 bases separated the two germline ends. The germline V gene has CDR1 SGHNT and CDR2 YYREEE (reference sequence). The CDR3 has 13 residues. CDR3 protein: CASLVAGKDTQYF. DNA of the CDR3: TGTGCCAGCCTCGTGGCGGGTAAAGATACGCAGTATTTT.

The V gene is TRBV10-2, the J gene TRBJ2-7; D perhaps matches TRBD2 (6 bases). Germline CDR1 is WSHSY and CDR2 is SAAADI. This CDR3 contains 14 residues. V gave up 8 bases and J gave up 4 bases, with 18 bases separating them. The CDR3 DNA reads TGCGCCAGCCGGGCCGGGGGTAGGATATACGAGCAGTACTTC. It codes for CASRAGGRIYEQYF.

The rearrangement links TRBV11-3 to TRBJ1-1; D gene uncertain. The length of the CDR3 is 13 residues. CDR1 and CDR2 from the germline V gene are SGHNT and YENEEA. V lost 2 bases and J lost 1, with 5 bases in between. The CDR3 coding sequence is TGTGCCAGCAGCTTAAACCGGAACACTGAAGCTTTCTTT. Translated: CASSLNRNTEAFF. Drawing the rest from reference TRBV11-3 and TRBJ1-1, the complete variable domain is EAGVVQSPRYKIIEKKQPVAFWCNPISGHNTLYWYLQNLGQGPELLIRYENEEAVDDSQLPKDRFSAERLKGVDSTLKIQPAELGDSAVYLCASSLNRNTEAFFGQGTRLTVV.

The CDR3: CASSTQNTGELFF. CDR3 nucleotides: TGTGCCAGTAGTACGCAAAACACCGGGGAGCTGTTTTTT. The gene calls are TRBV19 and TRBJ2-2; D unresolved. CDR1 and CDR2 (germline): LNHDA, SQIVND (reference sequence). The CDR3 contains 13 residues. V lost 4 bases and J lost 2, with 5 bases in between.

CDR3 region: CASKASGSTDTQYF. In DNA form, the CDR3 reads TGTGCCAGCAAAGCCAGCGGGAGCACAGATACGCAGTATTTT. The chain links TRBV2 to TRBJ2-3; TRBD2 might be the D (6 bases). The germline V and J ends were trimmed by 7 bases and 0 bases, with 11 bases remaining between them. There are 14 residues in the CDR3. CDR1 and CDR2 from the germline V gene are SNHLY and FYNNEI.

V usage is TRBV6-4 and J usage is TRBJ2-1; 8 bases match TRBD2. Germline V gene lookup returns CDR1 MRHNA and CDR2 SNTAGT. There are 16 residues in the CDR3. J gave up 0 bases and V 2 bases, and 3 bases lay outside the gene matches. CDR3 sequence (DNA): TGTGCCAGCAGTGACGGCCTAGCGGGCTCCTACAATGAGCAGTTCTTC. Translating gives CASSDGLAGSYNEQFF.

This clone was found a few times. The chain joins TRBV7-9 to TRBJ1-1, with a possible D match to TRBD1 (6 bases). Germline V gives CDR1 SEHNR, CDR2 FQNEAQ (reference sequence). V shed 6 bases and J shed 1 base, with 15 bases lying between them. The CDR3 totals 15 residues. The CDR3 region is CASSTTGISNTEAFF. CDR3 sequence (DNA): TGTGCCAGCAGTACAACAGGGATTTCGAACACTGAAGCTTTCTTT. Complete variable domain (other parts from reference TRBV7-9 and TRBJ1-1): DTGVSQNPRHKITKRGQNVTFRCDPISEHNRLYWYRQTLGQGPEFLTYFQNEAQLEKSRLLSDRFSAERPKGSFSTLEIQRTEQGDSAMYLCASSTTGISNTEAFFGQGTRLTVV.

The chain has TRBV7-2 and TRBJ2-5, with TRBD1 matching over 8 bases. The J segment lost 5 bases and the V segment lost 2 bases, leaving 7 bases of the junction unmatched. This CDR3 is built from 15 residues. Germline V gene data show CDR1 as SGHTA and CDR2 as FQGNSA. The CDR3 region is CASSLTTGARETQYF. CDR3 sequence (DNA): TGTGCCAGCAGCTTAACGACAGGGGCGCGCGAGACCCAGTACTTC.

The rearrangement links TRBV28 to TRBJ1-5, with TRBD1 identical over 7 bases. CDR3 length: 14 residues. CDR1 and CDR2 (germline): MDHEN, SYDVKM. V dropped 5 bases and J dropped 6; count of bases not matched to a gene: 7. Written as DNA, the CDR3 is TGTGCCAGCAGTCCCCAGGGGGTCAGTCAGCCCCAGCATTTT. It is translated as CASSPQGVSQPQHF.

The V and J genes are TRBV19 and TRBJ2-2; 10 bases are shared with TRBD2. This CDR3 is 16 amino acids long. V gave up 1 base and J gave up 6 bases; unmatched junction bases: 5. Germline values: CDR1 LNHDA, CDR2 SQIVND (reference sequence). This CDR3 is CASSIVLAGVAGELFF. CDR3 nucleotide sequence: TGTGCCAGTAGTATAGTGCTAGCGGGAGTCGCCGGGGAGCTGTTTTTT. Full variable domain (remainder filled in from reference TRBV19 and TRBJ2-2): DGGITQSPKYLFRKEGQNVTLSCEQNLNHDAMYWYRQDPGQGLRLIYYSQIVNDFQKGDIAEGYSVSREKKESFPLTVTSAQKNPTAFYLCASSIVLAGVAGELFFGEGSRLTVL.

The chain has TRBV6-5 and TRBJ2-1; tentatively, D is TRBD1 (6 bases). The germline CDR1 and CDR2 sequences are MNHEY and SVGAGI. V lost 1 base and J lost 1, with 11 bases in between. This CDR3 comprises 16 residues. In nucleotides, the CDR3 is TGTGCCAGCAGTTACTTTGGGGGCGCTTCCTACAATGAGCAGTTCTTC. Protein product: CASSYFGGASYNEQFF.

The V gene is TRBV6-6, the J gene TRBJ1-2, with D possibly matching TRBD1 (5 bases). The CDR3 contains 15 residues. The ends were cut back, 6 bases at V and 8 bases at J, with 22 bases in the middle. From germline, CDR1 is MNHNY and CDR2 SVGAGI (reference sequence). CDR3 protein: CASSSGTLDLGGYTF. CDR3 in DNA: TGTGCCAGCAGCTCAGGGACGTTGGACTTAGGCGGCTACACCTTC.

CDR3 bases: TGTGCCAGCAGCTCCAAAAGCCGACTAGGTCCGGGCACAGATACGCAGTATTTT. This codes for CASSSKSRLGPGTDTQYF. The chain has TRBV7-2 and TRBJ2-3; weak D call: TRBD2 (6 bases). This CDR3 is built from 18 residues. Per the germline V gene, CDR1 is SGHTA and CDR2 is FQGNSA. V was cut by 4 bases and J by 1 base, with 21 bases left in between.

This clone was counted only a few times. The chain links TRBV7-9 to TRBJ2-1; D is ambiguous. The CDR3 has 14 amino acids. Trimming stripped 5 bases from V and 8 bases from J, with 16 bases between. Germline CDR1 reads SEHNR; CDR2 reads FQNEAQ (reference sequence). CDR3 nucleotide sequence: TGTGCCAGCAGCCCCGAGGCGGCCACGGATGAGCAGTTCTTC. This codes for CASSPEAATDEQFF.